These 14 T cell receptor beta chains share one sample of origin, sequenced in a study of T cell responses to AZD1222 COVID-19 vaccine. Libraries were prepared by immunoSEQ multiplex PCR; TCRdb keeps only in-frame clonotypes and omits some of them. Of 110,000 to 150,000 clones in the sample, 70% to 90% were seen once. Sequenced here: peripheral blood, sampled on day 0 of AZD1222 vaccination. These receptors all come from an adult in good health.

The CDR3, as DNA: TGTGCCAGCAGCACCACAGGGGTTGACGCTTTCTTT. This sequence encodes CASSTTGVDAFF. The J gene is TRBJ1-1, the V gene TRBV7-9; TRBD1 matches 7 bases. The germline V gene encodes CDR1 SEHNR and CDR2 FQNEAQ (reference sequence). The CDR3 runs to 12 residues. The junction had 8 bases not matched to a gene; V was cut back by 5 bases and J by 11 bases.

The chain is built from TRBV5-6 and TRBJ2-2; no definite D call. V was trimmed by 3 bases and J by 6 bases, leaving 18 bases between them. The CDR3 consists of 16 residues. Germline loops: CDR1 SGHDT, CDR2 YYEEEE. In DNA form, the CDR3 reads TGTGCCAGCAGCTCCCCCGTTTCTCGCGGAGCCGGGGAGCTGTTTTTT. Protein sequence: CASSSPVSRGAGELFF.

CDR3 region: CASSIISGQGGWTDTQYF. The CDR3 region has the DNA TGTGCCAGTAGTATAATATCCGGACAGGGTGGTTGGACAGATACGCAGTATTTT. The chain employs TRBV19 and TRBJ2-3; 8 positions agree with TRBD1. J gave up 3 bases and V 2 bases, and 13 bases lay outside the gene matches. This CDR3 comprises 18 residues. Germline V gives CDR1 LNHDA, CDR2 SQIVND (reference sequence).

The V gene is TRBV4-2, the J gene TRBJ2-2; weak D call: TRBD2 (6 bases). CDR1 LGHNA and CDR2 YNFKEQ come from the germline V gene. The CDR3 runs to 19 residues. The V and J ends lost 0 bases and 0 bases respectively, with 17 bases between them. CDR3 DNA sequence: TGTGCCAGCAGCCAAGATATTATGCGGGGCTTCGCGAACACCGGGGAGCTGTTTTTT. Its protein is CASSQDIMRGFANTGELFF.

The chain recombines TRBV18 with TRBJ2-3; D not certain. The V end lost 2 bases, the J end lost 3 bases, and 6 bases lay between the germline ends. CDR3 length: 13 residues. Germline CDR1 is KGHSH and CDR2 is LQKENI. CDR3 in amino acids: CASSPMQTDTQYF. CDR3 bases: TGTGCCAGCTCACCAATGCAGACAGATACGCAGTATTTT.

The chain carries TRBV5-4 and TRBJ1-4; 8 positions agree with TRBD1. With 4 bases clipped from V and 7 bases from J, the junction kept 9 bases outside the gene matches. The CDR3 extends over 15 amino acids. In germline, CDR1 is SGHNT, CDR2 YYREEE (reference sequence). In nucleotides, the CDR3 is TGTGCCAGCAGCATCGGACAGGGTCTCAGTGAAAAACTGTTTTTT. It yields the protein CASSIGQGLSEKLFF.

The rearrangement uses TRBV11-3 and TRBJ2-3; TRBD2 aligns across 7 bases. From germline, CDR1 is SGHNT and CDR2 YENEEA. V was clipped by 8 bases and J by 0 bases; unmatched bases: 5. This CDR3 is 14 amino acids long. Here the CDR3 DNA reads TGTGCCAGCCGAGCGGGGCAGAGCACAGATACGCAGTATTTT. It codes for CASRAGQSTDTQYF.

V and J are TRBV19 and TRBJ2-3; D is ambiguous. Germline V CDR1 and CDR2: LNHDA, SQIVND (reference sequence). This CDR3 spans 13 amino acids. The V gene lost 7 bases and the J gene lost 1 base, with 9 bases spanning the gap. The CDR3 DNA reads TGTGCCAGTACTTGGACCGGCACAGATACGCAGTATTTT. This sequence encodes CASTWTGTDTQYF.

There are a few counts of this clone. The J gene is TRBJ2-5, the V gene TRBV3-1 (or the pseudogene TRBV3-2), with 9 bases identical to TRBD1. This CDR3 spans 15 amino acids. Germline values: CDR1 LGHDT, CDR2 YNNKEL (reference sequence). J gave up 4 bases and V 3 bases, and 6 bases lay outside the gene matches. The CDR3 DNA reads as TGTGCCAGCAGCCAGGGGGGACAGGGTGGAGAGACCCAGTACTTC. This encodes CASSQGGQGGETQYF.

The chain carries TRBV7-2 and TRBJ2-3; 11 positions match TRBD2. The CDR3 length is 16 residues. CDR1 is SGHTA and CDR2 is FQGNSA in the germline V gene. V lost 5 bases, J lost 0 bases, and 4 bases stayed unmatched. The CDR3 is CASSLRLAGSTDTQYF. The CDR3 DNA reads TGTGCCAGCAGCCTGAGACTAGCGGGAAGCACAGATACGCAGTATTTT.

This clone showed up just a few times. The CDR3 bases are TGTGCCAGCAGAGGGAGTAGGTCCTACGAGCAGTACTTC. Residues: CASRGSRSYEQYF. The V and J genes are TRBV2 and TRBJ2-7, with D tentatively TRBD2 (5 bases). Germline V gene lookup returns CDR1 SNHLY and CDR2 FYNNEI. V was clipped by 6 bases and J by 1 base, with 10 bases between them. The CDR3 runs to 13 residues.

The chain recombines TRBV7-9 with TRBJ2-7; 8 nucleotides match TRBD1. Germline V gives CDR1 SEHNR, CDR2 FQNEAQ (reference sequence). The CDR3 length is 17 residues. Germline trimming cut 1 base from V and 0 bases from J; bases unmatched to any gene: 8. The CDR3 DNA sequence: TGTGCCAGCAGCTTAGGACAGGGGTTCCGCGGCTCCTACGAGCAGTACTTC. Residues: CASSLGQGFRGSYEQYF.

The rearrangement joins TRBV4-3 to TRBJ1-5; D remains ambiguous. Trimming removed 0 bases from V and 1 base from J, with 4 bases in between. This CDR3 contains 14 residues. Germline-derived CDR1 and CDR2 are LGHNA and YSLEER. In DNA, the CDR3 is TGCGCCAGCAGCCAAGACCGCAGCAATCAGCCCCAGCATTTT. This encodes CASSQDRSNQPQHF.

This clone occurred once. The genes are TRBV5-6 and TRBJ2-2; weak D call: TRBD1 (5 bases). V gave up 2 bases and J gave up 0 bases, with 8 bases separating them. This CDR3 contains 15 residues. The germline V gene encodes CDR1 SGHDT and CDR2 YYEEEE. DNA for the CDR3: TGTGCCAGCAGCTTTCGACAGCCGAACACCGGGGAGCTGTTTTTT. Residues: CASSFRQPNTGELFF.